One sample yielded the 16 T cell receptor beta chains listed below, sequenced in a study of PD-L1 blockade in urothelial cancer (dated by TCRdb to the late 2010s). In the paper's terms, the time point label means: pretreatment peripheral blood. Preparation of the library involved the immunoSEQ multiplex PCR assay. In its TCRdb copy, this immuneACCESS table keeps in-frame sequences only and misses some clones. Where compared with another copy, unresolved V genes explain less than half of these, and the others have no known cause. The sample yields 60,000 or so clones; 65% to 90% were counted once. 15% to 19% of the sample rests with the top ten. This specimen consisted of PBMCs, obtained around atezolizumab (anti-PD-L1) treatment. Receptor source: a man between 65 and 80 years old with urothelial cancer.

The genes are TRBV28 and TRBJ2-5; 7 nucleotides match TRBD1. The V gene's germline CDR1 is MDHEN and CDR2 SYDVKM. The CDR3 has 17 amino acids. Trimming at V came to 1 base and at J to 1 base, leaving 9 bases not matched to a gene. CDR3 bases: TGTGCCAGCAGTTTATCCCCGACAGGGTCCTTCCAAGAGACCCAGTACTTC. Protein sequence: CASSLSPTGSFQETQYF.

V and J are TRBV28 and TRBJ2-2; 10 nucleotides align to TRBD2. This CDR3 is built from 16 residues. Germline V gene lookup returns CDR1 MDHEN and CDR2 SYDVKM. V trimming: 6 bases; J trimming: 2 bases; junction bases outside the gene matches: 6. The CDR3 sequence is CASRPGTSDNTGELFF. DNA for the CDR3: TGTGCCAGCAGGCCCGGGACTAGCGACAACACCGGGGAGCTGTTTTTT.

The chain carries TRBV6-5 and TRBJ1-2; 11 nucleotides match TRBD1. V trimming: 0 bases; J trimming: 7 bases; junction bases outside the gene matches: 1. Per the germline V gene, CDR1 is MNHEY and CDR2 is SVGAGI. This CDR3 is 14 amino acids long. The CDR3 DNA reads TGTGCCAGCAGTTACTCGGGACAGGGGGTTGGCTACACCTTC. It specifies CASSYSGQGVGYTF.

The genes are TRBV28 and TRBJ1-2, with TRBD1 matching over 8 bases. Germline CDR1 MDHEN, CDR2 SYDVKM. V was pared by 2 bases and J by 5 bases, with 4 bases of the junction left unmatched. The CDR3 runs 14 residues. The DNA for the CDR3 is TGTGCCAGCAGTTTAGCGTACAGGGGGTATGGCTACACCTTC. Amino acids: CASSLAYRGYGYTF.

The chain employs TRBV19 and TRBJ2-7; 13 nucleotides match TRBD2. Unmatched junction bases numbered 1, after V lost 4 bases and J lost 7 bases. CDR1 is LNHDA and CDR2 is SQIVND in the germline V gene (reference sequence). CDR3 length: 13 residues. The CDR3 bases are TGTGCCAGTAGTACGGGACTAGCGGGGGAGCAGTACTTC. Encoded protein: CASSTGLAGEQYF. Full variable domain (missing parts from reference TRBV19 and TRBJ2-7): DGGITQSPKYLFRKEGQNVTLSCEQNLNHDAMYWYRQDPGQGLRLIYYSQIVNDFQKGDIAEGYSVSREKKESFPLTVTSAQKNPTAFYLCASSTGLAGEQYFGPGTRLTVT.

The V call is TRBV6-1, the J call TRBJ1-2, with D possibly TRBD1 on 6 matching bases. Germline V gene sequence: CDR1 MNHNS, CDR2 SASEGT. The CDR3 is 15 amino acids. Trimming took off 1 base at V and 2 bases at J, with 11 bases between the two ends. The CDR3: CASSEVTGNNYGYTF. DNA of the CDR3: TGTGCCAGCAGTGAAGTAACAGGGAACAACTATGGCTACACCTTC.

The chain joins TRBV7-8 to TRBJ2-5; the D gene is possibly TRBD2 (5 bases). The CDR3 runs to 14 residues. Trimming removed 5 bases at V and 2 bases at J, with 12 bases between. Germline loops: CDR1 SGHVS, CDR2 FQNEAQ. CDR3 DNA sequence: TGTGCCAGCAGCCTCAGCGGAGCGCAAGAGACCCAGTACTTC. Translated: CASSLSGAQETQYF.

The chain carries TRBV7-9 and TRBJ1-2; 8 bases match TRBD1. The CDR3 extends over 17 amino acids. V gave up 2 bases and J gave up 4 bases; unmatched junction bases: 12. Germline lookup yields CDR1 SEHNR and CDR2 FQNEAQ (reference sequence). The CDR3 DNA reads TGTGCCAGCAGCTTATGGACAGGGATTTTAAGGGGCTATGGCTACACCTTC. It yields the protein CASSLWTGILRGYGYTF. The full variable domain, rest sourced from reference TRBV7-9 and TRBJ1-2, is DTGVSQNPRHKITKRGQNVTFRCDPISEHNRLYWYRQTLGQGPEFLTYFQNEAQLEKSRLLSDRFSAERPKGSFSTLEIQRTEQGDSAMYLCASSLWTGILRGYGYTFGSGTRLTVV.

V gene TRBV5-4 combines with J gene TRBJ2-5, with 8 bases identical to TRBD2. Trimming at V came to 3 bases and at J to 2 bases, leaving 9 bases not matched to a gene. The CDR3 is 16 residues long. Germline CDR1 SGHNT, CDR2 YYREEE (reference sequence). CDR3 DNA: TGTGCCAGCAGCTCCGCGGCTAGCGGGTCTCAAGAGACCCAGTACTTC. It translates to CASSSAASGSQETQYF. The whole variable domain, remainder taken from reference TRBV5-4 and TRBJ2-5, is ETGVTQSPTHLIKTRGQQVTLRCSSQSGHNTVSWYQQALGQGPQFIFQYYREEENGRGNFPPRFSGLQFPNYSSELNVNALELDDSALYLCASSSAASGSQETQYFGPGTRLLVL.

The V and J genes are TRBV18 and TRBJ2-2, with D maybe TRBD2 (5 bases). Trimming removed 5 bases from V and 2 bases from J, with 12 bases in between. Germline CDR1 and CDR2: KGHSH and LQKENI. This CDR3 comprises 15 residues. The CDR3 coding sequence is TGTGCCAGCTCAGGGAGCGGAGCAAACACCGGGGAGCTGTTTTTT. Translated: CASSGSGANTGELFF.

This clone came up a few times. J is TRBJ2-5 and V is TRBV2; a possible D gene is TRBD1 (5 bases). CDR3 length: 16 amino acids. V lost 6 bases to trimming and J lost 1 base, with 18 bases between them. Per the germline V gene, CDR1 is SNHLY and CDR2 is FYNNEI. This CDR3 reads CASRDTKGYGQETQYF. The CDR3, as DNA: TGTGCCAGCAGGGACACGAAGGGCTACGGCCAAGAGACCCAGTACTTC.

In its sample, this clone was seen once. V is TRBV10-2 and J is TRBJ2-5, with D possibly TRBD2 on 5 matching bases. The length of the CDR3 is 12 residues. The V gene lost 2 bases and the J gene lost 4 bases, with 5 bases spanning the gap. Germline CDR1 WSHSY, CDR2 SAAADI. This CDR3 reads CASSEGGETQYF. The CDR3 coding sequence is TGCGCCAGCAGTGAGGGAGGAGAGACCCAGTACTTC.

The chain couples TRBV28 to TRBJ1-5; D possibly corresponds to TRBD1 (6 bases). CDR3 length: 15 amino acids. V lost 5 bases and J lost 6, with 17 bases in between. Germline CDR1 is MDHEN and CDR2 is SYDVKM. The CDR3 sequence is CASSTTRGGRQPQHF. The CDR3 nucleotides read TGTGCCAGCAGTACTACGAGGGGGGGGCGTCAGCCCCAGCATTTT.

V gene TRBV5-1 combines with J gene TRBJ2-2; 7 bases are a match to TRBD1. The CDR3 consists of 16 residues. V was pared by 0 bases and J by 2 bases, with 4 bases of the junction left unmatched. From germline, CDR1 is SGHRS and CDR2 YFSETQ. The CDR3 sequence is CASSLVGTVNTGELFF. The DNA of the CDR3 is TGCGCCAGCAGCTTGGTTGGGACAGTTAACACCGGGGAGCTGTTTTTT.

The rearrangement uses TRBV6-1 and TRBJ2-5; TRBD2 might be the D (7 bases). This CDR3 spans 14 amino acids. V shed 2 bases and J shed 4 bases, with 11 bases lying between them. CDR1 MNHNS and CDR2 SASEGT come from the germline V gene. In nucleotides, the CDR3 is TGTGCCAGCAGTGAAAGGGGGGGCGGAGAGACCCAGTACTTC. This gives the protein CASSERGGGETQYF.

The rearrangement uses TRBV7-8 and TRBJ1-1; possible D gene TRBD1, 6 bases. Trimming took off 5 bases at V and 0 bases at J, with 25 bases between the two ends. Germline CDR1 is SGHVS and CDR2 is FQNEAQ. This CDR3 comprises 19 residues. CDR3 loop: CASSRSLGQGNGLNTEAFF. In DNA form, the CDR3 reads TGTGCCAGCAGCCGCAGTCTAGGGCAGGGGAATGGATTGAACACTGAAGCTTTCTTT.